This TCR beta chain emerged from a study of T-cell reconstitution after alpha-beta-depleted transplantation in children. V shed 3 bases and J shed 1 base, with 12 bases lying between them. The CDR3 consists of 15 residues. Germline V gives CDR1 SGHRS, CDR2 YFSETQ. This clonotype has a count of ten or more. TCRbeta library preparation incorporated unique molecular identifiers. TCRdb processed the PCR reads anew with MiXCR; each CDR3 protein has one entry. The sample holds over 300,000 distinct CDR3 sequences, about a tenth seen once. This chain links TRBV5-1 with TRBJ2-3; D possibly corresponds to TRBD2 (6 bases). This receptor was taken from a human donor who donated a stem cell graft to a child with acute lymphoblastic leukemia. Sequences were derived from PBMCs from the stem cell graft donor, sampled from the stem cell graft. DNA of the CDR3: TGCGCCAGCAGCTGGAGGGTGGCTGGCACAGATACGCAGTATTTT. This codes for CASSWRVAGTDTQYF.